The 24 T cell receptor beta chains given below trace back to one sample, sequenced in a study of beta chain bispecific antibodies for T cell cancers. TCRdb reprocessed the 5' RACE reads with MiXCR, giving one entry per CDR3 protein. The data hold some 20,000 distinct CDR3 sequences, with 2% to 2.5% observed a single time. Blood mononuclear cells were expanded for 2 to 4 days using either OKT3 anti-CD3 antibody or CD3/CD28 beads. Antigens of these TCRs are unknown. Findings and limits, study-wide: After anti-TRBV12 rather than anti-CD19 exposure, TRBV12-3 made up approximately 99% less of total TRBV signal. Most targeted TRBV signal came from the leukemia cell line cells, not normal T cells.

The starting material was healthy donor T cells cultured with leukemia cells, obtained from a culture containing a bispecific antibody targeting TCR Vbeta12. These receptors came from a human donor in good health. Some clones in this sample may be carry-over from other donors' samples.

This clonotype was counted many times. This rearrangement joins TRBV4-2 to TRBJ1-3; 7 bases are shared with TRBD1. V lost 0 bases to trimming and J lost 8 bases; unmatched junction nucleotides: 4. Per germline, CDR1 LGHNA and CDR2 YNFKEQ. The CDR3 totals 14 residues. CDR3 protein: CASSQETGVDTIYF. Written as DNA, the CDR3 is TGTGCCAGCAGCCAAGAAACAGGGGTCGACACCATATATTTT.

This clonotype was found many times. The chain employs TRBV7-3 and TRBJ1-2; unclear D gene. The CDR3 runs 14 residues. Trimming left V 5 bases short and J 4 bases short, with 14 bases between. The germline V gene encodes CDR1 SGHTA and CDR2 FQGTGA. The CDR3 loop is CASSPGSDIYGYTF. CDR3 nucleotide sequence: TGTGCCAGCAGCCCCGGGAGCGATATCTATGGCTACACCTTC.

This clonotype was observed at least ten times. The rearrangement links TRBV7-2 to TRBJ2-2, with D perhaps given as TRBD1 or TRBD2 (6 bases each). Looked up from germline, CDR1 is SGHTA and CDR2 is FQGNSA. V dropped 2 bases and J dropped 3 bases, with 13 bases sitting between them. The CDR3 runs 16 residues. DNA of the CDR3: TGTGCCAGCAGCTTAAGGGGGGCTTCTGACACCGGGGAGCTGTTTTTT. Its translation: CASSLRGASDTGELFF.

This clonotype was observed many times. The chain joins TRBV5-1 to TRBJ1-6; no definite D call. The germline V gene has CDR1 SGHRS and CDR2 YFSETQ. V lost 6 bases and J 7 bases, leaving 23 bases between the germline ends. The CDR3 loop spans 17 amino acids. In DNA form, the CDR3 reads TGCGCCAGCACCGCCGGATTCGGGCAGCCCTTCAATTCACCCCTCCACTTT. This encodes CASTAGFGQPFNSPLHF.

This clonotype was observed at least ten times. The genes are TRBV5-1 and TRBJ2-5; D gene ambiguous. The CDR3 spans 16 residues. Germline V CDR1 and CDR2: SGHRS, YFSETQ. V shed 0 bases and J shed 0 bases, with 12 bases lying between them. The CDR3 nucleotides read TGCGCCAGCAGCTTGGATCGGGTCTCGTACCAAGAGACCCAGTACTTC. It is translated as CASSLDRVSYQETQYF. Supplemented by reference TRBV5-1 and TRBJ2-5, the full variable domain reads KAGVTQTPRYLIKTRGQQVTLSCSPISGHRSVSWYQQTPGQGLQFLFEYFSETQRNKGNFPGRFSGRQFSNSRSEMNVSTLELGDSALYLCASSLDRVSYQETQYFGPGTRLLVL.

Many counts were recorded for this clonotype. The V call is TRBV5-1, the J call TRBJ1-2; 11 nucleotides align to TRBD1. Germline loops: CDR1 SGHRS, CDR2 YFSETQ. J gave up 8 bases and V 4 bases, and 13 bases lay outside the gene matches. The CDR3 totals 16 residues. The CDR3 region is CASSVGQGALQGGYTF. The CDR3 nucleotides are TGCGCCAGCAGCGTAGGACAGGGGGCGCTCCAAGGGGGCTACACCTTC.

This clonotype was observed many times. The chain is built from TRBV6-5 and TRBJ2-3; perhaps TRBD2 as D (5 bases). Between the trimmed V and J ends, which lost 0 bases and 6 bases, there was a span of 7 bases. Germline CDR1 and CDR2: MNHEY and SVGAGI. This CDR3 is 13 amino acids long. The CDR3 is CASSYSRADTQYF. Here the CDR3 DNA reads TGTGCCAGCAGTTACTCGCGGGCGGATACGCAGTATTTT.

This clonotype was counted ten times or more. J is TRBJ2-1 and V is TRBV20-1; D remains ambiguous. CDR3 length equals 13 residues. Looked up from germline, CDR1 is DFQATT and CDR2 is SNEGSKA (reference sequence). V dropped 3 bases and J dropped 6 bases, with 12 bases sitting between them. The CDR3, as DNA: TGCAGTGCTAGGGGGATTTTAGGCAATGAGCAGTTCTTC. Its protein product is CSARGILGNEQFF.

This clonotype was counted ten times or more. This rearrangement joins TRBV20-1 to TRBJ2-7; tentatively, D is TRBD2 (6 bases). Germline V CDR1 and CDR2: DFQATT, SNEGSKA (reference sequence). The CDR3 is 15 amino acids. The V end lost 0 bases, the J end lost 2 bases, and 14 bases lay between the germline ends. The CDR3 region has the DNA TGCAGTGCTAGAGATCACCGGGGGTTAACCTACGAGCAGTACTTC. This sequence encodes CSARDHRGLTYEQYF.

This clonotype has a handful of counts. The chain joins TRBV27 to TRBJ2-2; 11 nucleotides agree with TRBD1. Trimming cost V 5 bases and J 6 bases; bases outside gene matches: 8. Germline CDR1 is MNHEY and CDR2 is SMNVEV (reference sequence). The CDR3 covers 16 residues. Here the CDR3 DNA reads TGTGCCAGCAGTCCTCCGGGACAGGGGGTATCCGGGGAGCTGTTTTTT. Its protein product is CASSPPGQGVSGELFF.

This clonotype was counted many times. The V and J genes are TRBV2 and TRBJ2-3; 10 bases align to TRBD2. This CDR3 comprises 14 residues. V was pared by 7 bases and J by 4 bases, with 5 bases of the junction left unmatched. Germline V lookup: CDR1 SNHLY, CDR2 FYNNEI. CDR3 DNA: TGTGCCAGCACCGCTAGCGGGGGCTCAGATACGCAGTATTTT. Translated, it gives CASTASGGSDTQYF.

This clonotype occurred many times. This chain joins TRBV5-1 and TRBJ2-3; D is perhaps TRBD2 (7 bases). The V gene's germline CDR1 is SGHRS and CDR2 YFSETQ. The CDR3 spans 16 residues. V was clipped by 1 base and J by 0 bases, with 12 bases between them. This CDR3 reads CASSLFAGASTDTQYF. CDR3 DNA sequence: TGCGCCAGCAGCTTGTTTGCGGGGGCTAGCACAGATACGCAGTATTTT.

This clonotype has only a few counts. V usage is TRBV19 and J usage is TRBJ1-2, with D perhaps TRBD1 (5 bases). The V gene's germline CDR1 is LNHDA and CDR2 SQIVND (reference sequence). Trimming removed 5 bases from V and 4 bases from J, with 11 bases in between. CDR3 size: 13 residues. In DNA form, the CDR3 reads TGTGCCAGTAGTCCGGGACCGGTCTATGGCTACACCTTC. It codes for CASSPGPVYGYTF.

This clonotype was observed a handful of times. The J gene is TRBJ2-7, the V gene TRBV5-4; 9 bases are shared with TRBD1. This CDR3 is 14 amino acids long. The V segment lost 4 bases and the J segment 4 bases; nucleotides outside the gene matches: 6. Germline CDR1 is SGHNT and CDR2 is YYREEE (reference sequence). The CDR3: CASSLTTGGYEQYF. The DNA for the CDR3 is TGTGCCAGCAGCCTAACGACAGGGGGGTACGAGCAGTACTTC.

In its sample, this clonotype was seen a few times. The chain employs TRBV19 and TRBJ1-1; 10 bases line up with TRBD1. The CDR3 spans 12 residues. Germline CDR1 LNHDA, CDR2 SQIVND (reference sequence). Trimming took 10 bases from V and 4 from J; bases not matched to a gene: 3. The DNA of the CDR3 is TGTGCCACTAGGACAGGGGGCACTGAAGCTTTCTTT. Translated: CATRTGGTEAFF.

This clonotype was found many times. This rearrangement joins TRBV5-1 to TRBJ1-1; 8 nucleotides agree with TRBD1. Per the germline V gene, CDR1 is SGHRS and CDR2 is YFSETQ. The CDR3 sequence is 11 residues long. The V segment lost 7 bases and the J segment 6 bases; nucleotides outside the gene matches: 2. CDR3 in amino acids: CASSDRAEAFF. The CDR3 region has the DNA TGCGCCAGCTCGGACAGGGCTGAAGCTTTCTTT.

This clonotype was counted at least ten times. This chain connects TRBV5-1 to TRBJ2-2; 7 bases are shared with TRBD1. Germline V gene data show CDR1 as SGHRS and CDR2 as YFSETQ. V lost 4 bases and J lost 5; bases outside the gene matches: 14. This CDR3 has 17 amino acids. CDR3 nucleotides: TGCGCCAGCAGCAGCCCTTCGACAGGGTTTTTGACCGGGGAGCTGTTTTTT. Translating it yields CASSSPSTGFLTGELFF.

The sample holds many counts of this clonotype. The V gene is TRBV5-1, the J gene TRBJ2-3, with TRBD2 identical over 14 bases. Germline trimming cut 4 bases from V and 5 bases from J; bases unmatched to any gene: 6. CDR1 and CDR2 from the germline V gene are SGHRS and YFSETQ. The CDR3 spans 16 residues. The CDR3 spells CASSIGTSGGVDTQYF. The DNA for the CDR3 is TGCGCCAGCAGCATCGGGACTAGCGGGGGTGTAGATACGCAGTATTTT.

The chain couples TRBV4-2 to TRBJ2-5; D call uncertain. Looked up from germline, CDR1 is LGHNA and CDR2 is YNFKEQ. The V and J ends lost 2 bases and 7 bases respectively, with 17 bases between them. CDR3 size: 15 residues. The CDR3 is CASSQPAVGRPTQYF. CDR3 nucleotides: TGTGCCAGCAGCCAACCCGCGGTCGGCCGGCCGACCCAGTACTTC.

Ten or more counts support this clonotype. This chain links TRBV27 with TRBJ2-7, with TRBD1 as a possible D gene (5 bases). Trimming left V 5 bases short and J 4 bases short, with 12 bases between. From germline, CDR1 is MNHEY and CDR2 SMNVEV (reference sequence). The length of the CDR3 is 13 residues. The CDR3 loop reads CASSAQVLYEQYF. CDR3 DNA sequence: TGTGCCAGCAGTGCACAGGTTTTGTACGAGCAGTACTTC.

This clonotype came up many times. The chain is built from TRBV20-1 and TRBJ2-5, with 9 bases aligning to TRBD1. V trimming: 5 bases; J trimming: 4 bases; junction bases outside the gene matches: 8. The V gene's germline CDR1 is DFQATT and CDR2 SNEGSKA (reference sequence). The CDR3 has 14 amino acids. The CDR3 here is CSAPSDRGRETQYF. CDR3 coding DNA: TGCAGTGCTCCATCCGACAGGGGGAGAGAGACCCAGTACTTC.

This clonotype was seen ten or more times. The chain couples TRBV5-1 to TRBJ2-5; 11 bases map to TRBD2. This CDR3 is 14 amino acids long. Germline V lookup: CDR1 SGHRS, CDR2 YFSETQ. Germline trimming cut 5 bases from V and 3 bases from J; bases unmatched to any gene: 3. The CDR3 spells CASSKTSGKETQYF. The CDR3 DNA reads TGCGCCAGCAGTAAGACTAGCGGGAAAGAGACCCAGTACTTC.

This clonotype has only a few counts. The J gene is TRBJ1-4, the V gene TRBV7-8, with 10 bases identical to TRBD1. The CDR3 sequence is 18 residues long. V was clipped by 1 base and J by 2 bases; unmatched bases: 7. Germline V gives CDR1 SGHVS, CDR2 FQNEAQ. CDR3 DNA: TGTGCCAGCAGCTTAGTGGGGACAGGGGTTACTACTAATGAAAAACTGTTTTTT. It specifies CASSLVGTGVTTNEKLFF.

This clonotype was recorded at least ten times. The rearrangement links TRBV28 to TRBJ2-2; no reliable D call. Germline V gene data show CDR1 as MDHEN and CDR2 as SYDVKM. Trimming took off 7 bases at V and 0 bases at J, with 9 bases between the two ends. The CDR3 runs to 14 residues. The CDR3 spells CASIENANTGELFF. CDR3 DNA: TGTGCCAGCATTGAGAACGCGAACACCGGGGAGCTGTTTTTT.